Presented here are 20 T cell receptor beta chains from one specimen sequenced in a study of blood T cell repertoires in COVID-19 (dated by TCRdb to the early 2020s). Library preparation used the immunoSEQ multiplex PCR assay. TCRdb holds this immuneACCESS table with in-frame rearrangements only. Some clones are missing; in checked studies, unresolved V genes explain under half, and the rest has no known cause. The sample profile shows hundreds of thousands of clones; nearly 85% of them were found once. The top ten clonotypes cover about 1.3% of the sample. The sequencing input was peripheral blood. These receptors originate from a woman in her 30s with COVID-19, enrolled during active disease.

V gene TRBV4-1 combines with J gene TRBJ2-2; no clear D. Germline V gene lookup returns CDR1 MGHRA and CDR2 YSYEKL. The CDR3 length is 14 residues. V lost 6 bases to trimming and J lost 0 bases, with 8 bases between them. Written as DNA, the CDR3 is TGCGCCAGCAGTGAGACTCCGAACACCGGGGAGCTGTTTTTT. Translating it yields CASSETPNTGELFF.

This clone turned up a few times. The chain combines TRBV19 with TRBJ1-2; maybe TRBD1 (5 bases). The germline CDR1 and CDR2 sequences are LNHDA and SQIVND (reference sequence). The CDR3 consists of 14 residues. V dropped 4 bases and J dropped 4 bases, with 13 bases sitting between them. CDR3 region: CASSREGSPYGYTF. CDR3 bases: TGTGCCAGTAGTAGGGAGGGGAGCCCCTATGGCTACACCTTC.

The V and J genes are TRBV7-3 and TRBJ2-1; TRBD2 matches at 10 bases. CDR3 length: 16 residues. Germline trimming cut 7 bases from V and 2 bases from J; bases unmatched to any gene: 8. CDR1 SGHTA and CDR2 FQGTGA come from the germline V gene. CDR3 amino acids: CASTPSGGGTYNEQFF. The CDR3, as DNA: TGTGCCAGCACGCCTAGCGGGGGAGGGACCTACAATGAGCAGTTCTTC.

The chain combines TRBV13 with TRBJ1-6, with D hard to call. The CDR3 covers 16 residues. Per the germline V gene, CDR1 is PRHDT and CDR2 is FYEKMQ (reference sequence). V dropped 5 bases and J dropped 7 bases, with 18 bases sitting between them. CDR3 DNA: TGTGCCAGCAGCCCGGGGTCGGGCTTTGAGAATTCACCCCTCCACTTT. Its translation: CASSPGSGFENSPLHF.

This clone was recorded only once. This sequence joins TRBV9 and TRBJ2-1; D is possibly TRBD2 (5 bases). CDR3 length: 15 residues. The ends were cut back, 3 bases at V and 0 bases at J, with 10 bases in the middle. The V gene's germline CDR1 is SGDLS and CDR2 YYNGEE. The chain's CDR3 is CASSAPGSSYNEQFF. CDR3 DNA: TGTGCCAGCAGCGCGCCGGGGAGCTCCTACAATGAGCAGTTCTTC.

This clone was seen only once. The chain is built from TRBV4-3 and TRBJ2-7, with D perhaps TRBD2 (6 bases). In germline, CDR1 is LGHNA, CDR2 YSLEER. Trimming shortened V by 4 bases and J by 6 bases, and 19 bases separated the two germline ends. This CDR3 spans 15 amino acids. This CDR3 is CASSPGWRDNSEQYF. CDR3 DNA: TGCGCCAGCAGCCCGGGGTGGAGGGATAATAGCGAGCAGTACTTC.

V gene TRBV6-6 combines with J gene TRBJ2-3, with 7 bases lining up with TRBD2. CDR1 and CDR2 (germline): MNHNY, SVGAGI (reference sequence). The junction had 10 bases not matched to a gene; V was cut back by 7 bases and J by 6 bases. The CDR3 is 14 amino acids. CDR3 DNA: TGTGCCAGCAAGTCCGGGGGGAGGGCGGATACGCAGTATTTT. Translating it yields CASKSGGRADTQYF.

This clone was recorded many times. V and J are TRBV27 and TRBJ1-2; D gene uncertain. The CDR3 runs 14 residues. Germline-derived CDR1 and CDR2 are MNHEY and SMNVEV (reference sequence). Trimming removed 7 bases at V and 6 bases at J, with 18 bases between. The CDR3 loop is CASKMLREKDGYTF. In DNA form, the CDR3 reads TGTGCCAGCAAAATGCTACGGGAGAAAGATGGCTACACCTTC.

On this clone: This sample also contains other DNA sequences that code for the same CDR3. This chain connects TRBV6-5 to TRBJ1-5; D gene ambiguous. Trimming took off 0 bases at V and 4 bases at J, with 4 bases between the two ends. Germline V gene sequence: CDR1 MNHEY, CDR2 SVGAGI. The CDR3 totals 13 residues. CDR3 sequence (DNA): TGTGCCAGCAGTTACTCGACAAATCAGCCCCAGCATTTT. Translation: CASSYSTNQPQHF.

CDR3 sequence reads: CARGEGGYGYTF. The CDR3, as DNA: TGTGCCAGGGGGGAGGGAGGGTATGGCTACACCTTC. V usage is TRBV27 and J usage is TRBJ1-2; perhaps TRBD1 as D (5 bases). V gave up 9 bases and J gave up 5 bases, with 13 bases separating them. This CDR3 is built from 12 residues. The germline V gene has CDR1 MNHEY and CDR2 SMNVEV (reference sequence).

CDR3 bases: TGTGCCAGTAGTGGGTGGACAGGGGAAACTGGGGCCAACGTCCTGACTTTC. It specifies CASSGWTGETGANVLTF. The chain employs TRBV19 and TRBJ2-6; 9 bases match TRBD1. The CDR3 loop spans 17 amino acids. J gave up 2 bases and V 5 bases, and 7 bases lay outside the gene matches. The germline CDR1 and CDR2 sequences are LNHDA and SQIVND (reference sequence).

The J gene is TRBJ2-7, the V gene TRBV7-2, with 10 bases identical to TRBD1. V was clipped by 5 bases and J by 3 bases; unmatched bases: 7. Germline CDR1 SGHTA, CDR2 FQGNSA. The CDR3 length is 15 residues. The CDR3: CASSLWTGGGYEQYF. The CDR3 DNA is TGTGCCAGCAGCCTATGGACAGGGGGAGGCTACGAGCAGTACTTC.

The chain recombines TRBV7-6 with TRBJ2-2; the match to TRBD2 covers 9 bases. This CDR3 is built from 15 residues. CDR1 is SGHVS and CDR2 is FNYEAQ in the germline V gene. With 6 bases clipped from V and 2 bases from J, the junction kept 4 bases outside the gene matches. The CDR3 region is CASSLAGTNTGELFF. CDR3 nucleotides: TGTGCCAGCAGTCTAGCGGGGACTAACACCGGGGAGCTGTTTTTT.

The chain recombines TRBV19 with TRBJ1-2; D unresolved. V gave up 6 bases and J gave up 2 bases, with 16 bases separating them. CDR1 is LNHDA, CDR2 SQIVND, per germline (reference sequence). The CDR3 contains 15 residues. The DNA of the CDR3 is TGTGCCAGTAGGCCAGGCGAATATCCGAACTATGGCTACACCTTC. As protein: CASRPGEYPNYGYTF.

V gene TRBV27 combines with J gene TRBJ2-1; 11 bases match TRBD1. Germline CDR1 is MNHEY and CDR2 is SMNVEV (reference sequence). The CDR3 is 17 residues long. The J segment lost 6 bases and the V segment lost 5 bases, leaving 12 bases of the junction unmatched. The CDR3 DNA is TGTGCCAGCAGTCTCCGGACAGGGGGCCCCTTAACCAATGAGCAGTTCTTC. Translating gives CASSLRTGGPLTNEQFF.

The CDR3: CAISGLPGAPSMNTEAFF. The DNA for the CDR3 is TGTGCCATCAGTGGACTCCCAGGGGCCCCCTCCATGAACACTGAAGCTTTCTTT. The chain joins TRBV10-3 to TRBJ1-1, with D tentatively TRBD1 (6 bases). The V gene's germline CDR1 is ENHRY and CDR2 SYGVKD. CDR3 size: 18 residues. V was clipped by 4 bases and J by 0 bases, with 21 bases between them.

In its sample, this clone was seen once. V gene TRBV7-9 combines with J gene TRBJ1-2; TRBD1 might be the D (6 bases). Per the germline V gene, CDR1 is SEHNR and CDR2 is FQNEAQ (reference sequence). Trimming removed 4 bases from V and 6 bases from J, with 15 bases in between. The CDR3 has 14 residues. The CDR3 reads CASSSTGWSDGYTF. In DNA, the CDR3 is TGTGCCAGCAGCTCGACAGGTTGGTCGGATGGCTACACCTTC.

V and J are TRBV2 and TRBJ2-1; a possible D gene is TRBD2 (5 bases). CDR3 length: 13 residues. Germline-derived CDR1 and CDR2 are SNHLY and FYNNEI. The ends were cut back, 10 bases at V and 7 bases at J, with 17 bases in the middle. CDR3 protein: CANEGYEGNEQFF. DNA for the CDR3: TGTGCCAACGAGGGCTATGAGGGTAATGAGCAGTTCTTC.

The chain combines TRBV11-3 with TRBJ1-1, with TRBD1 identical over 8 bases. The CDR3 is 14 residues long. V was clipped by 5 bases and J by 5 bases; unmatched bases: 7. Germline V gene sequence: CDR1 SGHNT, CDR2 YENEEA. The CDR3 reads CASSHGQGSTEAFF. The CDR3 DNA is TGTGCCAGCAGCCACGGACAGGGAAGTACTGAAGCTTTCTTT.

This chain connects TRBV28 to TRBJ2-7, with D possibly being TRBD1 (5 bases). CDR3 length: 14 residues. Trimming left V 1 base short and J 2 bases short, with 9 bases between. In germline, CDR1 is MDHEN, CDR2 SYDVKM. CDR3 sequence: CASSLSGFTYEQYF. DNA of the CDR3: TGTGCCAGCAGTTTATCAGGGTTTACCTACGAGCAGTACTTC. The whole variable domain, remainder taken from reference TRBV28 and TRBJ2-7, is DVKVTQSSRYLVKRTGEKVFLECVQDMDHENMFWYRQDPGLGLRLIYFSYDVKMKEKGDIPEGYSVSREKKERFSLILESASTNQTSMYLCASSLSGFTYEQYFGPGTRLTVT.